This record concerns one TCR beta chain sequence. Antigen: not known. Trimming stripped 5 bases from V and 2 bases from J, with 13 bases between. Germline CDR1 DFQATT, CDR2 SNEGSKA (reference sequence). The CDR3 is made up of 15 amino acids. It was from roughly 21,000 to 960,000 sorted cells, with 10%, 30% or 50% RNA, that naive CD8 libraries came. This record comes from a study of molecular identifiers for immune sequencing clone quantification. Study-wide context: With replicates, the RNA of about 21,000 or 97,000 naive CD8 cells was split five ways and four were sequenced.

TCR libraries were built in bulk with a published protocol and specific TCR primers. TCRdb re-analysed the PCR reads in MiXCR, keeping a single row per CDR3 protein. The sample records roughly 97,000 distinct CDR3 sequences, around 24% being singletons. Overall study findings and caveats: Underestimated sizes of highly expanded clones could result from identical TCR molecules that share a barcode.

The receptor was derived from a human donor in good health. Some libraries in this study had Jurkat cell RNA spiked in. The chain has TRBV20-1 and TRBJ1-6; D ambiguous. Specimen: naive CD8+ T cells from blood, with Jurkat cell RNA spiked in. As to subset: FACS-sorted CD8+CD4-CCR7+CD45RA+ naive T cells. CDR3 bases: TGCAGTGCTGAGTTGGGTTTCGCCTATAATTCACCCCTCCACTTT. Translating gives CSAELGFAYNSPLHF.